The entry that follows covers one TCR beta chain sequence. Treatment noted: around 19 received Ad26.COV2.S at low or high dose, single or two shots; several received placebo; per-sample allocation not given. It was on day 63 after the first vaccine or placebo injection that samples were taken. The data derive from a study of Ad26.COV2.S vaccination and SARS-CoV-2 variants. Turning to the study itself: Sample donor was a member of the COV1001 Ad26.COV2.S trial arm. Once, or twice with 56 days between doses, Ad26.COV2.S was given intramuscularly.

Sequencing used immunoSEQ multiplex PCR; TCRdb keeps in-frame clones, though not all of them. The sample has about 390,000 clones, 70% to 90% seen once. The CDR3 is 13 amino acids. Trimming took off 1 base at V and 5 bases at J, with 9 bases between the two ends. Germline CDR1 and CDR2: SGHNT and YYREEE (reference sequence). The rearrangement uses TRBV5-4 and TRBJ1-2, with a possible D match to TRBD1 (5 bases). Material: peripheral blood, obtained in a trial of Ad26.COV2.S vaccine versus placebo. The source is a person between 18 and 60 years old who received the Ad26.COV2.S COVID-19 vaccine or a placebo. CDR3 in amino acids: CASSLLGLYGYTF. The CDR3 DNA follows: TGTGCCAGCAGCTTGCTGGGACTTTATGGCTACACCTTC.